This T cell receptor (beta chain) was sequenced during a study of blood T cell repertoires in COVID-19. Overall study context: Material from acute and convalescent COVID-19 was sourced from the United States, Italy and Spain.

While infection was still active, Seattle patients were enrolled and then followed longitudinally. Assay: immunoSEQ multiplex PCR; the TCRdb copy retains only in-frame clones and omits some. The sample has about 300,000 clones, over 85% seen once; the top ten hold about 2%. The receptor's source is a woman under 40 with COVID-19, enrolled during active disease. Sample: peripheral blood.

The DNA for the CDR3 is TGTGCCAGCAGTTACCAAGTAGCGGGGAGTACCGGGGAGCTGTTTTTT. Its protein product is CASSYQVAGSTGELFF. The chain is built from TRBV6-5 and TRBJ2-2; 8 nucleotides align to TRBD2. The CDR3 totals 16 residues. Germline V CDR1 and CDR2: MNHEY, SVGAGI. The J segment lost 5 bases and the V segment lost 2 bases, leaving 7 bases of the junction unmatched.